This paragraph covers one T cell receptor beta chain sequence. Its target is not known. These data are taken from a study of response to subunit inactivated influenza vaccine. TCRdb processed the RT-PCR reads anew with MiXCR; each CDR3 protein has one entry. This table has 400,000 to 550,000 distinct CDR3 sequences, about 25% appearing once. Study results and limitations: The authors proposed limited new T cell recruitment per seasonal influenza vaccination.

V shed 7 bases and J 6 bases; nucleotides not matched to a gene: 8. The CDR3 sequence is 14 residues long. Per the germline V gene, CDR1 is ENHRY and CDR2 is SYGVKD. The sequences come from CD4+ T cells sorted from PBMCs, collected roughly 5 days after vaccination. The rearrangement links TRBV10-3 to TRBJ2-7, with 11 bases that match TRBD1. This receptor was identified in a man aged 45 to 65 who received an inactivated influenza vaccine. CDR3 sequence: CAITERDRGSEQYF. The CDR3 coding sequence is TGTGCCATCACCGAAAGGGACAGGGGGTCCGAGCAGTACTTC.